The entry that follows covers one T cell receptor (beta chain) sequence. The antigen is undetermined. Clones were sequenced by immunoSEQ multiplex PCR, and TCRdb holds only the in-frame ones, with some missing. The sample contains 20,000 or so clones, roughly three quarters of which appear only once. The sample is drawn from a study of T cell clonotyping in hematopoietic cell transplantation. The study's findings and limits: Without cell sorting, CD4 versus CD8 contributions remain unresolved. At the given depth, recipient repertoires were over 97% de novo clonotypes. Graft donor and pretransplant recipient Inverse Simpson Index values predicted broader posttransplant TCR diversity. Pathologically expanded recipient clonotypes increased progressively from day 30 to day 180 as diversity fell.

The V gene's germline CDR1 is SGHNT and CDR2 YYREEE (reference sequence). Trimming stripped 0 bases from V and 1 base from J, with 2 bases between. There are 13 residues in the CDR3. The chain has TRBV5-4 and TRBJ1-5; no reliable D call. This receptor was obtained from a man aged 60 to 75 in good health. Some clones in this sample may be carry-over from other donors' samples. The sample taken for sequencing was peripheral blood mononuclear cells. In DNA form, the CDR3 reads TGTGCCAGCAGCTTGGAGAGCAATCAGCCCCAGCATTTT. The encoded protein is CASSLESNQPQHF.